Each of the 27 T cell receptor beta chains below was sequenced from the same sample in a study of neurological immune-mediated disorders. Using its own MiXCR run on the 5' RACE reads, TCRdb lists one record per CDR3 protein. Here the sample spans about 71,000 distinct CDR3 sequences, under 3.5% being singletons. Sequenced sample: PBMCs. The receptors originated from a man between 35 and 55 years old with multiple sclerosis.

This clonotype was recorded many times. The chain carries TRBV6-1 and TRBJ1-1; 7 positions match TRBD1. Germline CDR1 MNHNS, CDR2 SASEGT. Unmatched junction bases numbered 12, after V lost 4 bases and J lost 4 bases. The length of the CDR3 is 16 residues. CDR3 sequence reads: CASSAGGSSGTTEAFF. As DNA, the CDR3 is TGTGCCAGCAGTGCAGGGGGATCTTCGGGGACCACTGAAGCTTTCTTT.

This clonotype was counted many times. The V and J genes are TRBV5-5 and TRBJ1-4; D is undetermined. The germline V and J ends were trimmed by 0 bases and 6 bases, with 12 bases remaining between them. CDR1 and CDR2 (germline): SGHKS, YYEKEE (reference sequence). This CDR3 comprises 15 residues. CDR3 DNA: TGTGCCAGCAGCTTGGTGGCCATGTCGGATGAAAAACTGTTTTTT. Encoded protein: CASSLVAMSDEKLFF.

This clonotype was counted a few times. The chain links TRBV12-5 to TRBJ2-1; either TRBD1 or TRBD2 may supply D (6 bases each). The V end lost 1 base, the J end lost 2 bases, and 12 bases lay between the germline ends. The CDR3 sequence is 16 residues long. Germline CDR1 reads LGHNT; CDR2 reads FRNRAP. The CDR3 sequence: CASGLEGDWAYNEQFF. The CDR3 DNA reads TGTGCTAGTGGTTTGGAGGGGGACTGGGCCTACAATGAGCAGTTCTTC.

This clonotype showed up many times. The chain is built from TRBV12-3 or TRBV12-4 and TRBJ2-7; D call uncertain. The ends were cut back, 6 bases at V and 3 bases at J, with 6 bases in the middle. The CDR3 runs 11 residues. CDR3 amino acids: CASRISYEQYF. CDR3 nucleotides: TGTGCCAGCAGAATTAGCTACGAGCAGTACTTC.

This clonotype was observed many times. This sequence joins TRBV5-1 and TRBJ2-7; D gene uncertain. CDR1 SGHRS and CDR2 YFSETQ come from the germline V gene. Trimming pared 4 bases from V and 4 bases from J, leaving 9 bases between. The CDR3 is made up of 12 amino acids. The CDR3 nucleotides are TGCGCCAGCAGCCCCGGAACGTACGAGCAGTACTTC. Residues: CASSPGTYEQYF. Together with reference TRBV5-1 and TRBJ2-7, the CDR3 gives the full variable domain: KAGVTQTPRYLIKTRGQQVTLSCSPISGHRSVSWYQQTPGQGLQFLFEYFSETQRNKGNFPGRFSGRQFSNSRSEMNVSTLELGDSALYLCASSPGTYEQYFGPGTRLTVT.

This clonotype occurred many times. The CDR3: CASSLAAGTSLQFF. The CDR3 region has the DNA TGCGCCAGCAGCTTGGCCGCGGGGACATCTCTACAGTTCTTC. The chain carries TRBV5-1 and TRBJ2-1; tentatively, D is TRBD1 or TRBD2 (6 bases each). Germline CDR1 reads SGHRS; CDR2 reads YFSETQ. V dropped 0 bases and J dropped 13 bases, with 17 bases sitting between them. The CDR3 runs to 14 residues.

This clonotype has a count of ten or more. One end of the junction varies from germline; a read error may be responsible. This chain uses TRBV3-1 with TRBJ2-7; 10 nucleotides align to TRBD1. CDR1 is LGHDT and CDR2 is YNNKEL in the germline V gene (reference sequence). The CDR3 spans 15 residues. CDR3 sequence (DNA): TGTGCCAGCAGACAAGGGACAGGGGCCTCCTACGAGCAGTACTTC. This gives the protein CASRQGTGASYEQYF.

This clonotype came up many times. The chain carries TRBV6-6 and TRBJ1-4; D may be TRBD1 (5 bases). CDR1 and CDR2 (germline): MNHNY, SVGAGI (reference sequence). V was trimmed by 8 bases and J by 6 bases, leaving 16 bases between them. The CDR3 runs 14 residues. The CDR3 nucleotides read TGTGCCAGCGGGACCCGGGCACGGCATGAAAAACTGTTTTTT. This gives the protein CASGTRARHEKLFF.

The sample holds many counts of this clonotype. A read error may be the cause here, since a much bigger clone is one base away. V gene TRBV20-1 combines with J gene TRBJ1-1; D unclear. This CDR3 is 11 amino acids long. In germline, CDR1 is DFQATT, CDR2 SNEGSKA (reference sequence). Trimming took 4 bases from V and 1 from J, leaving 4 bases between them. The CDR3 DNA reads as TGCAGTGCTACAGAGAACACTGAAGCTTTCTTT. This encodes CSATENTEAFF.

The sample holds many counts of this clonotype. The rearrangement uses TRBV29-1 and TRBJ2-7; no clear D gene. This CDR3 is 13 amino acids long. Trimming stripped 4 bases from V and 0 bases from J, with 10 bases between. Germline V CDR1 and CDR2: SQVTM, ANQGSEA. In DNA form, the CDR3 reads TGCAGCGTTGGTCGTCAAAGCTCCTACGAGCAGTACTTC. Translated: CSVGRQSSYEQYF.

This clonotype was detected many times. This rearrangement joins TRBV10-3 to TRBJ2-1; D call uncertain. The CDR3 extends over 12 amino acids. CDR1 ENHRY and CDR2 SYGVKD come from the germline V gene. Trimming removed 7 bases at V and 8 bases at J, with 12 bases between. CDR3 in DNA: TGTGCCATCACCCAGGACGGAGATGAGCAGTTCTTC. Translating gives CAITQDGDEQFF.

This clonotype was detected many times. The chain links TRBV24-1 to TRBJ2-2; no reliable D call. There are 16 residues in the CDR3. V was clipped by 5 bases and J by 1 base, with 13 bases between them. Per germline, CDR1 KGHDR and CDR2 SFDVKD. CDR3 nucleotide sequence: TGTGCCACCAGTGCTCCAGCCCCAGGGAACACCGGGGAGCTGTTTTTT. Protein sequence: CATSAPAPGNTGELFF.

This clonotype was counted ten times or more. The gene calls are TRBV5-6 and TRBJ2-7, with D uncertain. The V and J ends lost 4 bases and 0 bases respectively, with 8 bases between them. The germline gives CDR1 SGHDT, CDR2 YYEEEE. There are 13 residues in the CDR3. CDR3 in DNA: TGTGCCAGCAGCGGGCGAAGCTCCTACGAGCAGTACTTC. This encodes CASSGRSSYEQYF.

Ten or more counts support this clonotype. The CDR3 reads CSALEAQGVGPQHF. The CDR3 DNA reads TGCAGTGCTCTTGAGGCCCAGGGGGTGGGGCCCCAGCATTTT. This chain uses TRBV20-1 with TRBJ1-5; 7 bases agree with TRBD1. The CDR3 is made up of 14 amino acids. V lost 5 bases to trimming and J lost 9 bases; unmatched junction nucleotides: 13. CDR1 is DFQATT and CDR2 is SNEGSKA in the germline V gene (reference sequence).

In this sample, this clonotype turned up many times. This chain uses TRBV20-1 with TRBJ2-1; D may be TRBD1 (6 bases). The V and J ends lost 0 bases and 5 bases respectively, with 17 bases between them. CDR3 length equals 16 residues. Germline values: CDR1 DFQATT, CDR2 SNEGSKA (reference sequence). The DNA for the CDR3 is TGCAGTGCTAGAGATTGGCAGGGGAATTTCAACAATGAGCAGTTCTTC. Amino acid sequence: CSARDWQGNFNNEQFF.

This clonotype was observed a few times. A much larger clone lies a single base off, so this may be a read error. The V gene is TRBV2, the J gene TRBJ2-1; D remains unclear. There are 11 residues in the CDR3. Germline values: CDR1 SNHLY, CDR2 FYNNEI. The CDR3 DNA sequence: TGTGACAGCAGAGATAATAATGAGCAGTTCTTC. The encoded protein is CDSRDNNEQFF. Complete variable domain (other parts from reference TRBV2 and TRBJ2-1): EPEVTQTPSHQVTQMGQEVILRCVPISNHLYFYWYRQILGQKVEFLVSFYNNEISEKSEIFDDQFSVERPDGSNFTLKIRSTKLEDSAMYFCDSRDNNEQFFGPGTRLTVL.

The chain joins TRBV12-3 or TRBV12-4 to TRBJ2-3, with TRBD2 as a possible D gene (7 bases). Trimming took 6 bases from V and 2 from J, leaving 12 bases between them. The CDR3 covers 14 residues. The CDR3 here is CASRGGPNTDTQYF. The CDR3 DNA is TGTGCCAGCAGGGGGGGGCCGAACACAGATACGCAGTATTTT.

The table lists this clonotype with many counts. This rearrangement joins TRBV29-1 to TRBJ2-5; D gene uncertain. Germline lookup yields CDR1 SQVTM and CDR2 ANQGSEA. V lost 7 bases and J lost 2, with 11 bases in between. This CDR3 is built from 12 residues. CDR3 sequence: CSAYGLQETQYF. For the CDR3, the DNA is TGCAGCGCCTACGGGCTACAAGAGACCCAGTACTTC.

The table lists this clonotype with many counts. The J gene is TRBJ2-7, the V gene TRBV12-3 or TRBV12-4; 12 nucleotides line up with TRBD2. This CDR3 has 17 residues. V shed 6 bases and J 1 base; nucleotides not matched to a gene: 10. The CDR3 loop reads CASRGRLAGDGSYEQYF. The DNA for the CDR3 is TGTGCCAGCAGAGGGAGACTAGCGGGAGATGGGTCCTACGAGCAGTACTTC.

This clonotype was seen at least ten times. The chain links TRBV5-1 to TRBJ2-5; TRBD1 agrees at 8 bases. CDR1 and CDR2 (germline): SGHRS, YFSETQ. After removal of 4 bases from V and 5 bases from J, the junction contained 10 bases not matched to a gene. This CDR3 is 15 amino acids long. This chain's CDR3 is CASSLRQGKKETQYF. The DNA of the CDR3 is TGCGCCAGCAGCCTAAGACAGGGGAAGAAGGAGACCCAGTACTTC.

This clonotype was recorded at least ten times. The J gene is TRBJ1-2, the V gene TRBV20-1, with unresolved D. Germline-derived CDR1 and CDR2 are DFQATT and SNEGSKA (reference sequence). This CDR3 has 13 amino acids. V lost 4 bases and J lost 2, with 11 bases in between. The CDR3 sequence: CSATSDGNYGYTF. The DNA for the CDR3 is TGCAGTGCTACTTCGGACGGGAACTATGGCTACACCTTC.

This clonotype was recorded many times. V and J are TRBV7-2 and TRBJ1-1, with D possibly matching TRBD1 (5 bases). The V gene's germline CDR1 is SGHTA and CDR2 FQGNSA. The CDR3 runs 13 residues. V dropped 1 base and J dropped 3 bases, with 6 bases sitting between them. The CDR3 here is CASSLVRDTEAFF. The CDR3 DNA reads as TGTGCCAGCAGCTTAGTCAGGGACACTGAAGCTTTCTTT.

Note on this clonotype: Being one base from a much bigger clone, this may be a read error. The chain recombines TRBV12-3 or TRBV12-4 with TRBJ2-2, with D hard to call. This CDR3 contains 13 residues. Here the CDR3 reads CANSFMHTGELFF. CDR3 bases: TGTGCCAACAGTTTCATGCACACCGGGGAGCTGTTTTTT.

The sample holds many counts of this clonotype. CDR3 loop: CASSVGDIRDEQYF. The CDR3 DNA reads as TGCGCCAGCAGCGTGGGGGACATTCGCGACGAGCAGTACTTC. The V gene is TRBV5-1, the J gene TRBJ2-7; possible D gene TRBD1, 6 bases. Germline V gives CDR1 SGHRS, CDR2 YFSETQ. CDR3 size: 14 residues. The ends were cut back, 4 bases at V and 5 bases at J, with 16 bases in the middle.

This clonotype showed up many times. V is TRBV5-1 and J is TRBJ1-6; D gene uncertain. In germline, CDR1 is SGHRS, CDR2 YFSETQ. The CDR3 is 14 amino acids. Trimming pared 7 bases from V and 10 bases from J, leaving 18 bases between. CDR3 loop: CASGEGYERSPLHF. CDR3 nucleotides: TGCGCCAGCGGCGAAGGGTACGAAAGGTCACCCCTCCACTTT. Full variable domain (missing parts from reference TRBV5-1 and TRBJ1-6): KAGVTQTPRYLIKTRGQQVTLSCSPISGHRSVSWYQQTPGQGLQFLFEYFSETQRNKGNFPGRFSGRQFSNSRSEMNVSTLELGDSALYLCASGEGYERSPLHFGNGTRLTVT.

In its sample, this clonotype was seen many times. The J gene is TRBJ2-3, the V gene TRBV24-1; tentatively, D is TRBD1 (5 bases). The CDR3 is 15 residues long. Trimming took off 4 bases at V and 5 bases at J, with 15 bases between the two ends. Germline V gene data show CDR1 as KGHDR and CDR2 as SFDVKD. CDR3: CATSETGASGDTQYF. As DNA, the CDR3 is TGTGCCACCAGTGAAACAGGTGCATCAGGAGATACGCAGTATTTT.

The V and J genes are TRBV3-1 and TRBJ1-5; D not certain. CDR1 LGHDT and CDR2 YNNKEL come from the germline V gene (reference sequence). Deletions cut 0 bases from V and 7 bases from J, with 13 bases between. CDR3 length: 15 residues. CDR3 sequence: CASSQDGRVRQPQHF. CDR3 nucleotides: TGTGCCAGCAGCCAAGATGGGAGGGTTAGGCAGCCCCAGCATTTT.